This T cell receptor (beta chain) was recorded in a study of PD-1 blockade in classical Hodgkin lymphoma. Time point of the sample: cycle 4 day 1 (C4D1), after 6 weeks of nivolumab. All trial patients relapsed after autologous stem cell transplantation. It was by magnetic negative selection that CD4+ T cells were purified from thawed PBMCs. This clone was picked up one time. Only in-frame clones appear in the TCRdb table, and some are missing; sequencing was by immunoSEQ multiplex PCR. This table has approximately 31,000 clones, around 80% appearing once. The sequencing here drew on CD4+ T cells from blood, taken before the fourth cycle of nivolumab. The TCR comes from a human donor with classical Hodgkin lymphoma.

CDR3 loop: CACPGGENSYEQYF. The DNA for the CDR3 is TGTGCCTGTCCGGGGGGCGAAAACTCCTACGAGCAGTACTTC. V usage is TRBV30 and J usage is TRBJ2-7; maybe TRBD2 (7 bases). The CDR3 has 14 residues. Looked up from germline, CDR1 is GTSNPN and CDR2 is SVGIG (reference sequence). The V gene lost 6 bases and the J gene lost 0 bases, with 15 bases spanning the gap.